The present entry profiles one TCR beta chain with its context. The V and J ends lost 3 bases and 4 bases respectively, with 10 bases between them. Germline lookup yields CDR1 KGHSH and CDR2 LQKENI. This CDR3 spans 14 amino acids. The data were obtained in a study of neoadjuvant anti-PD-1 for oral cavity cancer. About the research overall: Around day 43, patients without progression received a fourth nivolumab dose before surgery.

This table comes from immunoSEQ multiplex PCR, and its TCRdb copy is limited to in-frame clones, with some not included. In the table there are 6,500 to 7,500 clones, around 40% of which are singletons. The source was tumor tissue, collected before nivolumab (anti-PD-1) treatment. The chain employs TRBV18 and TRBJ2-1; D is perhaps TRBD1 (6 bases). The TCR originated in a person aged 40 to 85 with oral cavity squamous cell carcinoma. The CDR3 protein is CASSPGTHYNEQFF. The CDR3 region has the DNA TGTGCCAGCTCACCCGGGACACATTACAATGAGCAGTTCTTC. The full variable domain, completed using reference TRBV18 and TRBJ2-1, is NAGVMQNPRHLVRRRGQEARLRCSPMKGHSHVYWYRQLPEEGLKFMVYLQKENIIDESGMPKERFSAEFPKEGPSILRIQQVVRGDSAAYFCASSPGTHYNEQFFGPGTRLTVL.